What follows are 32 T cell receptor beta chains derived from one specimen sequenced in a study of cytomegalovirus exposure and HLA in healthy donors. The PCR was carried out with 60 Vbeta primers and 13 Jbeta primers. Profiled with immunoSEQ multiplex PCR; TCRdb holds only in-frame clones, not every one. The table has 130,000 or so clones, about 73% seen once; the top ten hold 6% to 8%. The sample taken for sequencing was PBMCs. Every receptor here comes from a middle-aged woman in good health and CMV-seronegative.

This chain links TRBV21-1 with TRBJ2-7; the tabulated D call, TRBD2, remains unverified against the DNA. TRBV21-1 counts as a pseudogene. The CDR3 contains 19 residues. The CDR3 sequence: CASSRKTVPRRAGHYEQYF. The CDR3 DNA reads as TGTGCCAGCAGCAGGAAGACAGTCCCAAGGAGGGCCGGACATTACGAGCAGTACTTC.

The V gene is TRBV28, the J gene TRBJ1-4; weak D call: TRBD1 (5 bases). The V end was cut by 5 bases, the J end by 1 base, with 14 bases between. The CDR3 totals 16 residues. CDR1 and CDR2 from the germline V gene are MDHEN and SYDVKM. CDR3 region: CASSGEGVGTNEKLFF. In nucleotides, the CDR3 is TGTGCCAGCAGTGGGGAAGGGGTAGGAACTAATGAAAAACTGTTTTTT.

The count of this clone is one. The CDR3 protein is CASSYVGQGTEAFF. In DNA, the CDR3 is TGTGCCAGCAGCTACGTGGGACAGGGGACTGAAGCTTTCTTT. V gene TRBV5-8 combines with J gene TRBJ1-1, with 10 nucleotides matching TRBD1. Unmatched junction bases numbered 4, after V lost 3 bases and J lost 5 bases. Germline V gene data show CDR1 as SGHTS and CDR2 as YDEGEE. This CDR3 is 14 amino acids long.

With regard to this clone: The sample holds other DNA sequences that translate to the same CDR3. The chain uses TRBV9 and TRBJ2-1, with 8 bases lining up with TRBD2. V gave up 3 bases and J gave up 4 bases; unmatched junction bases: 12. Germline CDR1 reads SGDLS; CDR2 reads YYNGEE. This CDR3 is 17 amino acids long. The CDR3, as DNA: TGTGCCAGCAGCGAGGGGCTAGCGGGCCCGCCTTACAATGAGCAGTTCTTC. Translation: CASSEGLAGPPYNEQFF.

This clone was detected a few times. The V call is TRBV5-1, the J call TRBJ2-3, with TRBD2 identical over 11 bases. Germline CDR1 reads SGHRS; CDR2 reads YFSETQ. Unmatched junction bases numbered 11, after V lost 6 bases and J lost 8 bases. This CDR3 has 15 residues. Here the CDR3 reads CASTETSGAFGTQYF. As DNA, the CDR3 is TGCGCCAGCACCGAGACTAGCGGGGCCTTCGGTACGCAGTATTTT.

This chain connects TRBV29-1 to TRBJ2-5, with D maybe TRBD1 (6 bases). The CDR3 has 15 amino acids. Trimming took 5 bases from V and 0 from J, leaving 16 bases between them. Looked up from germline, CDR1 is SQVTM and CDR2 is ANQGSEA. CDR3 sequence (DNA): TGCAGCGTTTATAGGGACACATGGTACCAAGAGACCCAGTACTTC. This translates into CSVYRDTWYQETQYF.

The chain is built from TRBV7-9 and TRBJ2-5, with TRBD2 matching over 16 bases. From germline, CDR1 is SEHNR and CDR2 FQNEAQ (reference sequence). The V and J ends lost 6 bases and 6 bases, in that order; junction bases with no gene match: 13. The CDR3 runs 18 residues. In nucleotides, the CDR3 is TGTGCCAGCAGGAGTGCGGGACTAGCGGGAGGGCCGACGAAGACCCAGTACTTC. It translates to CASRSAGLAGGPTKTQYF.

This clone was detected once. The rearrangement links TRBV28 to TRBJ2-1; no definite D call. The CDR3 totals 12 residues. The germline CDR1 and CDR2 sequences are MDHEN and SYDVKM. Trimming cost V 2 bases and J 8 bases, with 7 bases left between them. CDR3 residues: CASSLIWHEQFF. The DNA of the CDR3 is TGTGCCAGCAGTTTAATTTGGCATGAGCAGTTCTTC.

The rearrangement links TRBV29-1 to TRBJ2-1; TRBD2 might be the D (6 bases). Germline V CDR1 and CDR2: SQVTM, ANQGSEA. V lost 7 bases and J lost 6, with 13 bases in between. The CDR3 runs to 12 residues. The CDR3 reads CSAEDYINEQFF. CDR3 sequence (DNA): TGCAGCGCCGAGGACTATATCAATGAGCAGTTCTTC.

The rearrangement joins TRBV19 to TRBJ1-2; unclear D gene. Germline V lookup: CDR1 LNHDA, CDR2 SQIVND (reference sequence). Trimming removed 2 bases from V and 8 bases from J, with 12 bases in between. CDR3 length: 13 amino acids. The CDR3 region has the DNA TGTGCCAGTAGTATATCCCTCGGAGAAGGCTACACCTTC. This sequence encodes CASSISLGEGYTF.

The gene calls are TRBV11-3 and TRBJ2-3; D not certain. V was pared by 4 bases and J by 2 bases, with 10 bases between. The CDR3 consists of 14 residues. Germline assignment: CDR1 SGHNT and CDR2 YENEEA. The CDR3 here is CASSSGPHTDTQYF. DNA of the CDR3: TGTGCCAGCAGCTCTGGGCCACACACAGATACGCAGTATTTT.

The chain employs TRBV2 and TRBJ2-2; D is perhaps TRBD1 (6 bases). Germline CDR1 SNHLY, CDR2 FYNNEI. V was clipped by 0 bases and J by 5 bases, with 10 bases between them. This CDR3 spans 15 amino acids. The CDR3 region is CASSEASGETGELFF. CDR3 sequence (DNA): TGTGCCAGCAGTGAAGCGTCAGGGGAGACCGGGGAGCTGTTTTTT.

There are a few counts of this clone. A junction end diverges from the germline sequence, so it may reflect a read error. The chain uses TRBV10-3 and TRBJ2-6, with 7 bases fitting TRBD1. The CDR3 sequence is 16 residues long. The germline V gene encodes CDR1 ENHRY and CDR2 SYGVKD. Written as DNA, the CDR3 is TGTGCCATCAGTGAGCCGGGACAGTCTGGGGCCAACGGCCTGACTTTC. This translates into CAISEPGQSGANGLTF.

The chain combines TRBV27 with TRBJ2-7, with D unclear. This CDR3 comprises 11 residues. V was cut by 4 bases and J by 5 bases, with 6 bases left in between. Germline lookup yields CDR1 MNHEY and CDR2 SMNVEV (reference sequence). The DNA of the CDR3 is TGTGCCAGCAGTTCGCGCGACGAGCAGTACTTC. Protein: CASSSRDEQYF.

V usage is TRBV5-4 and J usage is TRBJ2-7; the match to TRBD1 covers 7 bases. Trimming cost V 4 bases and J 0 bases; bases outside gene matches: 13. Germline V gene lookup returns CDR1 SGHNT and CDR2 YYREEE (reference sequence). The length of the CDR3 is 17 residues. As DNA, the CDR3 is TGTGCCAGCAGCCTATCTCTGGGACAGCAAAGCTCCTACGAGCAGTACTTC. Amino acids: CASSLSLGQQSSYEQYF.

CDR3 in amino acids: CATSRTPGANVLTF. Written as DNA, the CDR3 is TGTGCCACCAGCAGGACTCCTGGGGCCAACGTCCTGACTTTC. The gene calls are TRBV15 and TRBJ2-6; unclear D gene. The germline V gene encodes CDR1 LNHNV and CDR2 YYDKDF (reference sequence). V lost 3 bases, J lost 2 bases, and 5 bases lay in between. The CDR3 runs 14 residues.

A word on this clone: The junction does not match germline at one end; this may be a read error. The rearrangement uses TRBV7-9 and TRBJ2-7, with D maybe TRBD1 (6 bases). The CDR3 runs 12 residues. CDR1 is SEHNR, CDR2 FQNEAQ, per germline (reference sequence). CDR3 amino acids: CSSSTGMYEQYF. The CDR3 bases are TGTTCCAGCAGCACAGGGATGTACGAGCAGTACTTC. Based on the CDR3 plus reference TRBV7-9 and TRBJ2-7, the full variable domain is DTGVSQNPRHKITKRGQNVTFRCDPISEHNRLYWYRQTLGQGPEFLTYFQNEAQLEKSRLLSDRFSAERPKGSFSTLEIQRTEQGDSAMYLCSSSTGMYEQYFGPGTRLTVT.

The sample holds a few counts of this clone. This rearrangement joins TRBV5-8 to TRBJ2-7; 9 nucleotides line up with TRBD2. Germline V gene lookup returns CDR1 SGHTS and CDR2 YDEGEE. CDR3 length: 17 residues. Unmatched junction bases numbered 9, after V lost 0 bases and J lost 2 bases. Here the CDR3 reads CASSLVPSGKGAYEQYF. In nucleotides, the CDR3 is TGTGCCAGCAGCTTGGTTCCTAGCGGGAAAGGGGCCTACGAGCAGTACTTC.

About this clone itself: At one boundary the junction diverges from the germline segment, which might be a read error. CDR3 region: CASSNRVGANGLTF. The CDR3 nucleotides read TGTGCCAGCAGCAACAGGGTCGGGGCCAACGGCCTGACTTTC. V gene TRBV5-6 combines with J gene TRBJ2-6; D perhaps matches TRBD1 (6 bases). CDR1 SGHDT and CDR2 YYEEEE come from the germline V gene. This CDR3 contains 14 residues.

This clone came up a few times. The chain couples TRBV9 to TRBJ2-1, with a possible D match to TRBD1 (5 bases). V was pared by 0 bases and J by 7 bases, with 17 bases between. The CDR3 has 16 amino acids. Germline V CDR1 and CDR2: SGDLS, YYNGEE. CDR3 DNA: TGTGCCAGCAGCGTAGAATCACCAGGGCGGATGAATGAGCAGTTCTTC. Translating it yields CASSVESPGRMNEQFF.

The rearrangement joins TRBV4-2 to TRBJ2-2; D is unresolved. From germline, CDR1 is LGHNA and CDR2 YNFKEQ. The CDR3 consists of 14 residues. Trimming left V 0 bases short and J 5 bases short, with 7 bases between. The DNA for the CDR3 is TGTGCCAGCAGCCAAGATCAGAAGACCGGGGAGCTGTTTTTT. Translated: CASSQDQKTGELFF.

J is TRBJ2-5 and V is TRBV15, with 10 bases aligning to TRBD2. J lost 0 bases, V lost 2 bases, and 3 bases had no gene match. CDR3 length: 16 residues. The germline V gene has CDR1 LNHNV and CDR2 YYDKDF (reference sequence). The CDR3 nucleotides read TGTGCCACCAGCAGACAACTAGCGGGAAACCAAGAGACCCAGTACTTC. It encodes CATSRQLAGNQETQYF.

This clone has a handful of counts. This chain joins TRBV4-2 and TRBJ2-1; 8 nucleotides match TRBD2. Germline V gives CDR1 LGHNA, CDR2 YNFKEQ. V was pared by 7 bases and J by 1 base, with 6 bases of the junction left unmatched. The CDR3 consists of 15 residues. DNA of the CDR3: TGTGCCAGCATACCGGGACTAGATTCCTACAATGAGCAGTTCTTC. It is translated as CASIPGLDSYNEQFF.

This clone was observed once. J is TRBJ2-7 and V is TRBV27, with D perhaps matching TRBD1 (6 bases). Trimming removed 3 bases from V and 2 bases from J, with 14 bases in between. Looked up from germline, CDR1 is MNHEY and CDR2 is SMNVEV (reference sequence). This CDR3 spans 15 amino acids. This CDR3 is CASSFQLGQPYEQYF. As DNA, the CDR3 is TGTGCCAGCAGTTTCCAGCTCGGACAGCCCTACGAGCAGTACTTC.

The chain couples TRBV7-9 to TRBJ2-7; 7 nucleotides match TRBD1. The CDR3 runs 15 residues. Germline lookup yields CDR1 SEHNR and CDR2 FQNEAQ (reference sequence). V was clipped by 5 bases and J by 3 bases; unmatched bases: 10. This CDR3 is CASSPRQGVNYEQYF. DNA of the CDR3: TGTGCCAGCAGCCCCCGACAGGGAGTTAACTACGAGCAGTACTTC.

The chain recombines TRBV10-3 with TRBJ1-2; weak D call: TRBD1 (5 bases). This CDR3 has 12 amino acids. Germline assignment: CDR1 ENHRY and CDR2 SYGVKD. Trimming took off 6 bases at V and 6 bases at J, with 11 bases between the two ends. The CDR3 loop is CAISRADDGYTF. CDR3 coding DNA: TGTGCCATCAGCAGGGCCGACGATGGCTACACCTTC.

In the case of this clone: One end of the junction varies from germline; a read error may be responsible. This chain connects TRBV7-9 to TRBJ1-2; 7 nucleotides agree with TRBD1. This CDR3 has 13 amino acids. Germline CDR1 and CDR2: SEHNR and FQNEAQ (reference sequence). Here the CDR3 DNA reads TGTTCCAGCAGCTTAAGGGGGCGCGATGGCTACACCTTC. As protein: CSSSLRGRDGYTF.

The chain links TRBV29-1 to TRBJ2-1; 7 bases line up with TRBD2. Germline values: CDR1 SQVTM, CDR2 ANQGSEA. The CDR3 loop spans 10 amino acids. For the CDR3, the DNA is TGCAGTGGGGGGGACAATGAGCAGTTCTTC. Protein: CSGGDNEQFF.

The chain carries TRBV18 and TRBJ1-6; 10 nucleotides agree with TRBD1. Germline CDR1 reads KGHSH; CDR2 reads LQKENI. The CDR3 loop spans 15 amino acids. Losses at the gene ends were 3 bases for V and 9 bases for J; bases not matched to a gene: 5. Here the CDR3 DNA reads TGTGCCAGCTCACCCCTCGACAGGGGGCGTTCACCCCTCCACTTT. Translating gives CASSPLDRGRSPLHF.

The rearrangement joins TRBV14 to TRBJ2-7, with D tentatively TRBD2 (6 bases). The V gene lost 4 bases and the J gene lost 6 bases, with 19 bases spanning the gap. Germline CDR1 reads SGHDN; CDR2 reads FVKESK. This CDR3 contains 15 residues. The CDR3 DNA follows: TGTGCCAGCAGCCTTCTTCTAGCGAGAGGTGGCGAGCAGTACTTC. Translation: CASSLLLARGGEQYF.

The rearrangement links TRBV6-5 to TRBJ1-2, with a weak D call TRBD1 (5 bases). This CDR3 comprises 13 residues. CDR1 is MNHEY, CDR2 SVGAGI, per germline. The V and J ends lost 6 bases and 5 bases respectively, with 13 bases between them. In DNA form, the CDR3 reads TGTGCCAGCAGAACAGATCCAGGGTATGGCTACACCTTC. This encodes CASRTDPGYGYTF.

This clone was seen a few times. This rearrangement joins TRBV6-5 to TRBJ1-5, with D tentatively TRBD1 (5 bases). V lost 6 bases and J 4 bases, leaving 16 bases between the germline ends. Germline loops: CDR1 MNHEY, CDR2 SVGAGI. This CDR3 has 15 amino acids. The CDR3 loop reads CASRGGRGRNQPQHF. Written as DNA, the CDR3 is TGTGCCAGCAGGGGGGGGAGGGGAAGAAATCAGCCCCAGCATTTT.